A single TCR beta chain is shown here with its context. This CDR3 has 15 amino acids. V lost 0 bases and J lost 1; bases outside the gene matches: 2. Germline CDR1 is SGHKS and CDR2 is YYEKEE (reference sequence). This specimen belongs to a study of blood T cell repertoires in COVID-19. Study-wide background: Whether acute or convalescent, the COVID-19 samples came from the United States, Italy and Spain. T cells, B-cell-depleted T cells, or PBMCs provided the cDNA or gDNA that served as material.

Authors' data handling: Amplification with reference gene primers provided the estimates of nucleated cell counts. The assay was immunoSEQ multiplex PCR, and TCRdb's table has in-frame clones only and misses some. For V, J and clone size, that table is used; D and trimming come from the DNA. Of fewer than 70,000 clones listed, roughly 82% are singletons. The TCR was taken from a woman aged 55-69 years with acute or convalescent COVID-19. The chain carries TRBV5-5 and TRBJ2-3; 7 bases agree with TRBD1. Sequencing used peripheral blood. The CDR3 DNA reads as TGTGCCAGCAGCTTGGCACAGGGGCGCACAGATACGCAGTATTTT. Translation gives CASSLAQGRTDTQYF.